These T cell receptor beta chains were read from a single sample in a study of blood T cell repertoires in COVID-19. The table came from immunoSEQ multiplex PCR; TCRdb's copy has only in-frame clones and leaves some out. The sample holds 250,000 to 300,000 clones; over 70% are singletons and the top ten take approximately 1.6%. The specimen was peripheral blood. The receptors originated from a middle-aged woman who had recovered from COVID-19. Each CDR3 is given with its conserved first and last residue. Each record gives: J gene, V gene, CDR3 length, CDR3 protein.

>TRBJ1-2|TRBV27|16
CASSWERRGRADGYTF
>TRBJ1-2|TRBV5-1|16
CASSLGQGSLIYGYTF
>TRBJ1-1|TRBV6-1|16
CASSERPPGMAIEAFF
>TRBJ2-1|TRBV4-3|16
CASSRRLGQEYNEQFF
>TRBJ1-3|TRBV29-1|13
CSVEWQDRNTIYF
>TRBJ2-3|TRBV2|16
CASSVLAGGNTDTQYF
>TRBJ1-2|TRBV30|16
CAWRKVGTGGSYGYTF
>TRBJ2-1|TRBV5-4|15
CASRLAGGPFNEQFF
>TRBJ2-3|TRBV18|14
CASSPGTGVDTQYF
>TRBJ2-6|TRBV2|14
CASTGGSGANVLTF
>TRBJ2-7|TRBV10-3|15
CAISSRDTGLREQYF
>TRBJ1-6|TRBV30|14
CAWTLQGFNSPLHF
>TRBJ2-7|TRBV15|15
CATSSNRGRNNEQYF
>TRBJ2-1|TRBV19|15
CASSIDRGQANEQFF
>TRBJ2-3|TRBV4-3|15
CASSQDTGGTDTQYF
>TRBJ2-7|TRBV4-1|14
CASSRGTGAYEQYF
>TRBJ2-1|TRBV7-3|16
CASSSVNRQRAHQKFF
>TRBJ2-4|TRBV11-2|15
CALEVLIRAKNIQYF
>TRBJ1-2|TRBV14|13
CASSQWGPYGYTF
>TRBJ1-2|TRBV7-9|14
CASSSQGTSYGYTF
>TRBJ2-7|TRBV5-6|12
CASSKDNYEQYF
>TRBJ2-3|TRBV5-6|13
CASSLKGADTQYF
>TRBJ1-2|TRBV18|17
CASSPLAARGPDYGYTF
>TRBJ1-3|TRBV9|15
CASSPWTAAGNTIYF
>TRBJ2-5|TRBV12-3/TRBV12-4|13
CASSLIRSETQYF
>TRBJ2-7|TRBV21-1|15
CASTIWGGSSYEQYF
>TRBJ2-1|TRBV3-1/TRBV3-2|15
CASSQAPGQGTEQFF
>TRBJ1-5|TRBV6-5|15
CASSFGTGRNQPQHF
>TRBJ2-1|TRBV6-1|14
CASSEDRVNDEQFF
>TRBJ1-4|TRBV7-5|15
CARSIRQGALEKLFF
>TRBJ2-4|TRBV3-1/TRBV3-2|15
CASSPLNRAKNIQYF
>TRBJ1-6|TRBV21-1|17
CASSKEVTGGNNSPLHF
>TRBJ2-7|TRBV30|16
CALDPRQGPSSYEQYF
>TRBJ2-3|TRBV5-1|15
CASSLTPDSTDTQYF
>TRBJ1-2|TRBV5-6|15
CASSLAGGVLYGYTF
>TRBJ1-5|TRBV18|17
CASSPSGGRRINQPQHF
>TRBJ1-2|TRBV7-9|14
CASSLVFAAVGYTF
>TRBJ1-2|TRBV27|13
CASSLGRSYGYTF
>TRBJ1-1|TRBV3-1/TRBV3-2|13
CASSQVLKTEAFF
>TRBJ1-2|TRBV5-1|14
CASSQGQGYYGYTF